This TCR beta chain was identified in a study of CD8+CD57+ T cells in acquired aplastic anemia. About the research overall: Sorted CD4+ and CD8+ cells yielded about 2.9 ug of DNA on average.

Points on this clonotype: The antigen is undetermined. Relative to the germline gene, one junction end is altered; a read error may explain this.

The template used for profiling TCR beta VDJ and CDR3 was genomic DNA. TCRdb reanalysed the reads using MiXCR and keeps one entry per CDR3 protein. The table lists approximately 170,000 distinct CDR3 sequences, around half of them singletons. The authors sequenced patients whose flow cytometry had shown CD8+CD57+ cell expansion. Per the germline V gene, CDR1 is LGHNA and CDR2 is YNFKEQ. This CDR3 contains 16 residues. Findings and caveats of the study: Comparison of patients with controls identified about 27 shared CD8+ CDR3 sequences.

This sequence was found in a human donor with aplastic anemia. The chain uses TRBV4-2 and TRBJ2-3, with D perhaps TRBD1 or TRBD2 (5 bases each). The specimen sequenced was sorted CD4+, CD8+, or CD8+CD57+ T cells (not recorded which) from PBMCs. The CDR3 DNA is TGTGCCAGCGGCCAAGATCCGGGGTCTAAGGGGGATACGCAGTATTTT. The encoded protein is CASGQDPGSKGDTQYF.